Listed below are T cell receptor beta chains from one sample, sequenced in a study of CD8 T cells in Susac syndrome. A single record per CDR3 protein comes from TCRdb applying MiXCR to the immunoSEQ multiplex PCR reads. The repertoire holds under 150,000 distinct CDR3 sequences, with roughly 94% as singletons. Sample: CD8+ T cells from PBMCs. All receptors come from a human donor in good health. Both conserved end residues are part of each CDR3. Each record gives: D gene, clone size, J gene, V gene, CDR3 protein, CDR3 DNA. D genes are given only for firm matches. Not every row has a clone size; where given, it reads once, few, many or a size class.

TRBD2 NA TRBJ2-6 TRBV29-1 CSVVPVLAGGNSGANVLTF TGCAGCGTAGTCCCGGTTCTAGCGGGAGGGAACTCTGGGGCCAACGTCCTGACTTTC
NA NA TRBJ1-1 TRBV29-1 CSVPSPGKAFF TGCAGCGTGCCCTCCCCGGGAAAAGCTTTCTTT
NA NA TRBJ2-7 TRBV11-2 CASSLGSGSYEQYF TGTGCCAGCAGCTTAGGCAGCGGCTCCTACGAGCAGTACTTC
NA NA TRBJ1-2 TRBV9 CASTSGKGWPGYTF TGTGCCAGCACCTCGGGGAAAGGATGGCCCGGCTACACCTTC
NA NA TRBJ2-1 TRBV5-1 CASSSGPDEQFF TGCGCCAGCAGCTCTGGCCCCGATGAGCAGTTCTTC
TRBD2 NA TRBJ2-7 TRBV28 CASSILANSYEQYF TGTGCCAGCAGTATACTAGCGAACTCCTACGAGCAGTACTTC
TRBD1 NA TRBJ1-1 TRBV4-3 CASSQSTGDTEAFF TGCGCCAGCAGCCAGTCCACAGGGGACACTGAAGCTTTCTTT
NA NA TRBJ1-2 TRBV6-5 CAAAPGGNYGYTF TGTGCCGCCGCCCCGGGAGGGAACTATGGCTACACCTTC
NA NA TRBJ1-1 TRBV19 CASSPRENTEAFF TGTGCCAGTAGCCCGCGGGAGAACACTGAAGCTTTCTTT
TRBD2 NA TRBJ2-1 TRBV4-3 CASSQWVAGQYNEQFF TGCGCCAGCAGCCAATGGGTAGCGGGGCAATACAATGAGCAGTTCTTC
TRBD2 NA TRBJ2-1 TRBV7-9 CASDTPSGRRVEQFF TGTGCCAGCGATACACCCAGCGGGAGGAGGGTTGAGCAGTTCTTC
NA NA TRBJ1-1 TRBV7-3 CASSSHRVGAYTEAFF TGTGCCAGCAGCTCCCACAGGGTTGGAGCGTACACTGAAGCTTTCTTT
NA NA TRBJ1-1 TRBV29-1 CSVAPGGEAFF TGCAGCGTAGCCCCCGGGGGTGAAGCTTTCTTT
TRBD1 NA TRBJ2-5 TRBV27 CASSVLPGQGHQETQYF TGTGCCAGCAGTGTTCTTCCGGGACAGGGCCACCAAGAGACCCAGTACTTC
TRBD1 NA TRBJ2-7 TRBV29-1 CSVFGRDRSSYEQYF TGCAGCGTTTTTGGTCGGGACAGGAGTTCCTACGAGCAGTACTTC
NA NA TRBJ2-3 TRBV7-9 CASIGLADLTDTQYF TGTGCCAGCATCGGCCTGGCGGACCTCACAGATACGCAGTATTTT
TRBD2 NA TRBJ2-1 TRBV7-3 CASSSTPRASGEIHNEQFF TGTGCCAGCAGCTCAACCCCCCGGGCTAGCGGGGAGATTCACAATGAGCAGTTCTTC
TRBD1 NA TRBJ1-1 TRBV12-5 CASGQENTEAFF TGTGCTAGCGGACAGGAGAACACTGAAGCTTTCTTT
NA NA TRBJ1-5 TRBV19 CASSIVSQDQPQHF TGTGCCAGTAGTATAGTCTCCCAAGATCAGCCCCAGCATTTT
NA NA TRBJ2-7 TRBV2 CAGHPGSYEQYF TGTGCCGGACATCCAGGGTCCTACGAGCAGTACTTC
NA NA TRBJ1-1 TRBV5-4 CASSLVGIRAFF TGTGCCAGCAGCTTGGTCGGGATTCGGGCTTTCTTT
NA NA TRBJ2-3 TRBV9 CASSHTQGPTDTQYF TGTGCCAGCAGCCATACTCAGGGACCCACAGATACGCAGTATTTT
TRBD2 NA TRBJ2-1 TRBV2 CASSESSGSYNEQFF TGTGCCAGCAGTGAATCTAGCGGGAGCTACAATGAGCAGTTCTTC
NA NA TRBJ1-2 TRBV27 CASSLLQGTHGYTF TGTGCCAGCAGTTTACTCCAGGGGACGCATGGCTACACCTTC
TRBD1 NA TRBJ2-7 TRBV4-1 CASSQGGQGAYEQYF TGCGCCAGCAGCCAAGGGGGCCAGGGGGCCTACGAGCAGTACTTC
TRBD2 NA TRBJ2-1 TRBV28 CASSSRLAGANEQFF TGTGCCAGCAGTTCCCGACTAGCGGGAGCCAATGAGCAGTTCTTC
NA NA TRBJ2-2 TRBV11-3 CASSLVRGNTGELFF TGTGCCAGCAGCTTAGTTCGGGGGAACACCGGGGAGCTGTTTTTT
TRBD2 few TRBJ2-1 TRBV19 CASSIATGGAYNEQFF TGTGCCAGTAGTATCGCCACGGGAGGAGCCTACAATGAGCAGTTCTTC
NA NA TRBJ1-1 TRBV30 CAWSVPAVTEAFF TGTGCCTGGAGTGTACCGGCGGTCACTGAAGCTTTCTTT
NA NA TRBJ2-1 TRBV19 CASSLTRVNEQFF TGTGCCAGTAGTTTGACTAGGGTCAATGAGCAGTTCTTC
NA NA TRBJ2-7 TRBV29-1 CSVSGAVGYEQYF TGCAGCGTTAGTGGGGCTGTTGGCTACGAGCAGTACTTC
TRBD2 NA TRBJ2-7 TRBV27 CASTSGRYEQYF TGTGCCAGCACCAGCGGGAGGTACGAGCAGTACTTC
TRBD1 NA TRBJ1-1 TRBV6-5 CASSYQGVRTEAFF TGTGCCAGCAGTTACCAGGGGGTGCGGACTGAAGCTTTCTTT
TRBD2 NA TRBJ2-7 TRBV19 CASLGSGRAAEQYF TGTGCCAGTCTCGGGAGCGGGAGGGCCGCCGAGCAGTACTTC
NA NA TRBJ2-3 TRBV12-3/TRBV12-4 CASSLGGAIRNTDTQYF TGTGCCAGCAGTTTAGGCGGGGCTATCCGAAACACAGATACGCAGTATTTT
TRBD1 NA TRBJ2-7 TRBV13 CASSVTGDSYEQYF TGTGCCAGCAGCGTGACAGGGGACTCCTACGAGCAGTACTTC
TRBD2 NA TRBJ2-1 TRBV15 CATALAGVRNEQFF TGTGCCACCGCTTTAGCGGGAGTTCGTAATGAGCAGTTCTTC
NA NA TRBJ2-5 TRBV5-6 CASSGVQETQYF TGTGCCAGCAGCGGGGTCCAAGAGACCCAGTACTTC